These 13 T cell receptor beta chains came from one sample sequenced in a study of early T cells in non-severe SARS-CoV-2 infection (dated by TCRdb to the early 2020s). Library method: 5' RACE. The sequencer was a NextSeq 500. TCRdb cleaned the public reads at Q25 with fastp, built clones with MiXCR and kept in-frame beta chains. Rows are unified per CDR3 protein, each entry keeping the most common DNA and genes. The sample includes some 76,000 distinct CDR3 sequences, with about 14% observed a single time. Roughly 12% of the sample is taken by the ten largest. The sequenced sample consisted of whole blood. The receptors originated from an adult who was a healthcare worker with PCR-confirmed SARS-CoV-2 infection or an uninfected control (not recorded which).

This chain joins TRBV7-2 and TRBJ1-2, with D hard to call. The CDR3 spans 12 residues. V lost 3 bases and J lost 3, with 5 bases in between. Germline lookup yields CDR1 SGHTA and CDR2 FQGNSA. The CDR3 nucleotides are TGTGCCAGCAGCTTTTACGACTATGGCTACACCTTC. It specifies CASSFYDYGYTF.

This clonotype has at least ten counts. V and J are TRBV11-2 and TRBJ2-1; TRBD2 matches at 9 bases. From germline, CDR1 is SGHAT and CDR2 FQNNGV. J gave up 4 bases and V 6 bases, and 7 bases lay outside the gene matches. The CDR3 is made up of 15 amino acids. In nucleotides, the CDR3 is TGTGCCAGCAGGCTGACTAGCGGCCCTTACAATGAGCAGTTCTTC. This translates into CASRLTSGPYNEQFF.

This rearrangement joins TRBV7-9 to TRBJ1-1; TRBD1 aligns across 7 bases. CDR1 and CDR2 from the germline V gene are SEHNR and FQNEAQ (reference sequence). Trimming cost V 5 bases and J 4 bases; bases outside gene matches: 13. The CDR3 has 16 amino acids. The CDR3 spells CASSLRQGQAGTEAFF. For the CDR3, the DNA is TGTGCCAGCAGCCTTCGACAGGGTCAGGCGGGCACTGAAGCTTTCTTT.

The rearrangement joins TRBV24-1 to TRBJ2-1, with D unclear. Trimming removed 7 bases from V and 5 bases from J, with 17 bases in between. Germline V gene sequence: CDR1 KGHDR, CDR2 SFDVKD. The CDR3 has 15 amino acids. CDR3 loop: CATSTTTGPNNEQFF. In DNA form, the CDR3 reads TGTGCCACCAGCACTACAACTGGACCGAACAATGAGCAGTTCTTC.

This clonotype was observed many times. J is TRBJ2-7 and V is TRBV27; 13 nucleotides match TRBD2. CDR3 length: 17 residues. Germline loops: CDR1 MNHEY, CDR2 SMNVEV (reference sequence). The V segment lost 5 bases and the J segment 4 bases; nucleotides outside the gene matches: 11. The CDR3: CASSPGTSGMILYEQYF. The CDR3 coding sequence is TGTGCCAGCAGTCCCGGGACTAGCGGGATGATTCTTTACGAGCAGTACTTC.

This clonotype was detected only a few times. Here the CDR3 reads CSGSPSSGNTIYF. The CDR3, as DNA: TGCAGCGGGTCACCTAGCTCTGGAAACACCATATATTTT. The chain joins TRBV29-1 to TRBJ1-3; D is unclear. Germline V gene sequence: CDR1 SQVTM, CDR2 ANQGSEA. This CDR3 spans 13 amino acids. Trimming pared 7 bases from V and 0 bases from J, leaving 10 bases between.

This clonotype was observed once. The V and J genes are TRBV27 and TRBJ2-3; the D is unclear. The CDR3 spans 12 residues. The germline CDR1 and CDR2 sequences are MNHEY and SMNVEV (reference sequence). V dropped 11 bases and J dropped 2 bases, with 11 bases sitting between them. This chain's CDR3 is CAGAHNTDTQYF. The DNA for the CDR3 is TGTGCCGGCGCCCATAACACAGATACGCAGTATTTT.

This clonotype has a handful of counts. The genes are TRBV6-5 and TRBJ2-1; D is undetermined. There are 15 residues in the CDR3. Germline CDR1 and CDR2: MNHEY and SVGAGI. The V end lost 0 bases, the J end lost 5 bases, and 11 bases lay between the germline ends. As DNA, the CDR3 is TGTGCCAGCAGTTACTCCCCTTTAGCTGACAATGAGCAGTTCTTC. Its translation: CASSYSPLADNEQFF.

This clonotype came up many times. The chain employs TRBV20-1 and TRBJ1-2, with D maybe TRBD1 (6 bases). V lost 5 bases, J lost 3 bases, and 13 bases lay in between. The germline CDR1 and CDR2 sequences are DFQATT and SNEGSKA (reference sequence). The CDR3 extends over 13 amino acids. CDR3 nucleotide sequence: TGCAGTGCTTCCCCGGGGGCGGACTATGGCTACACCTTC. This encodes CSASPGADYGYTF.

The chain combines TRBV18 with TRBJ2-4; 7 positions agree with TRBD1. CDR1 and CDR2 from the germline V gene are KGHSH and LQKENI. Unmatched junction bases numbered 4, after V lost 3 bases and J lost 2 bases. The CDR3 length is 15 residues. CDR3 loop: CASSPGQMTKNIQYF. The CDR3 region has the DNA TGTGCCAGCTCACCGGGACAGATGACCAAAAACATTCAGTACTTC. Full variable domain (outside the CDR3, taken from reference TRBV18 and TRBJ2-4): NAGVMQNPRHLVRRRGQEARLRCSPMKGHSHVYWYRQLPEEGLKFMVYLQKENIIDESGMPKERFSAEFPKEGPSILRIQQVVRGDSAAYFCASSPGQMTKNIQYFGAGTRLSVL.

This clonotype was detected ten times or more. The chain employs TRBV29-1 and TRBJ2-2; possibly TRBD1 for D (5 bases). Germline-derived CDR1 and CDR2 are SQVTM and ANQGSEA. This CDR3 region has 13 residues. V was trimmed by 0 bases and J by 3 bases, leaving 5 bases between them. The CDR3 loop is CSVEDRDTGELFF. The CDR3 bases are TGCAGCGTTGAAGACAGGGACACCGGGGAGCTGTTTTTT.

The gene calls are TRBV2 and TRBJ1-5; the D is unclear. V gave up 3 bases and J gave up 4 bases, with 10 bases separating them. There are 14 residues in the CDR3. The germline gives CDR1 SNHLY, CDR2 FYNNEI. The CDR3 sequence is CASSEGSVNQPQHF. The CDR3, as DNA: TGTGCCAGCAGTGAGGGATCAGTAAATCAGCCCCAGCATTTT.

The chain uses TRBV28 and TRBJ2-3; D might be TRBD1 or TRBD2, each matching 6 bases. V was cut by 3 bases and J by 6 bases, with 19 bases left in between. Germline CDR1 reads MDHEN; CDR2 reads SYDVKM. CDR3 length: 16 amino acids. CDR3 loop: CASSLRGRTARDTQYF. CDR3 bases: TGTGCCAGCAGTTTGCGGGGACGGACAGCGAGGGATACGCAGTATTTT.